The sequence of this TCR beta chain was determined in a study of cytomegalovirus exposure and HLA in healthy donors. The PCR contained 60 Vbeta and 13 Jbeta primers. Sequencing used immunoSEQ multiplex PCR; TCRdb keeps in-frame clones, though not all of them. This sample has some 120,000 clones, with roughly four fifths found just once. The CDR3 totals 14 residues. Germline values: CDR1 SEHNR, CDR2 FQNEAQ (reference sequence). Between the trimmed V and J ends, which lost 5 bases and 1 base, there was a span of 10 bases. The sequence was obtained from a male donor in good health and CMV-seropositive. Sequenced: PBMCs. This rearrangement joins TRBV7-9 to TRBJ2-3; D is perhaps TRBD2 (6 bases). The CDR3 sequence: CASSAGLRTDTQYF. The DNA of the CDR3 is TGTGCCAGCAGCGCGGGGCTACGCACAGATACGCAGTATTTT.